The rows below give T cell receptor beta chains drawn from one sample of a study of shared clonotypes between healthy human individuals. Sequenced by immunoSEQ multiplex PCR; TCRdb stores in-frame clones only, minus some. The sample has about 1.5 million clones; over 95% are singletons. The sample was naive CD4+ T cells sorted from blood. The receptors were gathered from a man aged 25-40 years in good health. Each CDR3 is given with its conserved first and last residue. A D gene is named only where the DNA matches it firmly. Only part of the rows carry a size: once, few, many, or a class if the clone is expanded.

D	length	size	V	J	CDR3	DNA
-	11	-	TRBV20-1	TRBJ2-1	CSARLVNEQFF	TGCAGTGCTAGGTTGGTAAATGAGCAGTTCTTC
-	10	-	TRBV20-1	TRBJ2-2	CSARGGELFF	TGCAGTGCTAGGGGCGGGGAGCTGTTTTTT
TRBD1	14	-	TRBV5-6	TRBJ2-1	CASSRDSIYNEQFF	TGTGCCAGCAGCCGGGACAGTATCTACAATGAGCAGTTCTTC
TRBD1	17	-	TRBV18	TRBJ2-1	CASSPDLGQGLYNEQFF	TGTGCCAGCTCACCCGATTTAGGACAGGGCCTCTACAATGAGCAGTTCTTC
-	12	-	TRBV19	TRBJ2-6	CASRAGANVLTF	TGTGCCAGCCGCGCTGGGGCCAACGTCCTGACTTTC
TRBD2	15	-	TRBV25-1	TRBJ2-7	CASSEASSGRYEQYF	TGTGCCAGCAGTGAAGCGAGTAGCGGGAGATACGAGCAGTACTTC
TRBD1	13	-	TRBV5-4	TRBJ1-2	CASSFTGEYGYTF	TGTGCCAGCAGCTTCACAGGGGAGTATGGCTACACCTTC
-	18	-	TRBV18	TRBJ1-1	CASSPPGRRGPLLSEAFF	TGTGCCAGCTCACCACCTGGGAGAAGGGGACCTTTGCTTTCTGAAGCTTTCTTT
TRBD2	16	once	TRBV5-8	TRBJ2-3	CASSLGTSRSTDTQYF	TGTGCCAGCAGCTTGGGGACTAGCCGGAGCACAGATACGCAGTATTTT
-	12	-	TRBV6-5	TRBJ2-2	CASGGNTGELFF	TGTGCCAGCGGGGGGAACACCGGGGAGCTGTTTTTT
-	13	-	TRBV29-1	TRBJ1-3	CSVVRGTGNTIYF	TGCAGCGTTGTCAGGGGAACTGGAAACACCATATATTTT
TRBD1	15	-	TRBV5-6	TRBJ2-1	CASSFGDREFNEQFF	TGTGCCAGCAGCTTCGGAGACAGGGAGTTCAATGAGCAGTTCTTC
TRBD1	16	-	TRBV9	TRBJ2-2	CASSVAGTVLTGELFF	TGTGCCAGCAGCGTGGCCGGGACAGTCCTCACCGGGGAGCTGTTTTTT
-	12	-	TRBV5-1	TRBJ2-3	CASGAGTDTQYF	TGCGCCAGCGGCGCAGGCACAGATACGCAGTATTTT
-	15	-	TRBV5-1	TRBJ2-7	CASSPAPGESYEQYF	TGCGCCAGCAGCCCCGCGCCAGGGGAGAGCTACGAGCAGTACTTC
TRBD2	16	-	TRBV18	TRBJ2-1	CASSPLLAGTSNEQFF	TGTGCCAGCTCACCCTTACTAGCGGGAACGAGTAATGAGCAGTTCTTC
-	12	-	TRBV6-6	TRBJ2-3	CASRPSTDTQYF	TGTGCCAGCAGACCATCCACGGATACGCAGTATTTT
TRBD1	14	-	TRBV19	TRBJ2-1	CATCRDRGYNEQFF	TGTGCCACTTGCCGGGACAGGGGTTACAATGAGCAGTTCTTC
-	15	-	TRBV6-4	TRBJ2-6	CASRTTDSGANVLTF	TGTGCCAGCAGGACAACAGACTCTGGGGCCAACGTCCTGACTTTC
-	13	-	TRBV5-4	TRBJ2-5	CASSLSHHETQYF	TGTGCCAGCAGCTTGTCCCACCACGAGACCCAGTACTTC
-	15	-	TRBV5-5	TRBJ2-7	CASSLVGRGSYEQYF	TGTGCCAGCAGCTTGGTGGGCAGGGGATCCTACGAGCAGTACTTC
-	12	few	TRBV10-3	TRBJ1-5	CAISLEGEPQHF	TGTGCCATCAGTCTCGAGGGGGAGCCCCAGCATTTT
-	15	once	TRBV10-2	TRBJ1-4	CASSLRGNTNEKLFF	TGCGCCAGCAGTCTCCGGGGGAATACTAATGAAAAACTGTTTTTT
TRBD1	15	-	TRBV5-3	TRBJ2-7	CASSIKGDRGYEQYF	TGTGCCAGCAGCATCAAGGGGGACAGGGGCTACGAGCAGTACTTC
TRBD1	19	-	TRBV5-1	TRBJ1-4	CASSLGPGQGLGNLEKLFF	TGCGCCAGCAGCTTGGGCCCGGGACAGGGGTTAGGTAATTTGGAAAAACTGTTTTTT
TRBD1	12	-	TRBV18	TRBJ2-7	CASSPTGDEQYF	TGTGCCAGCTCCCCGACAGGGGACGAGCAGTACTTC
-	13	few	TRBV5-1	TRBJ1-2	CASSLAQGGGYTF	TGCGCCAGCAGCTTGGCGCAGGGCGGAGGCTACACCTTC
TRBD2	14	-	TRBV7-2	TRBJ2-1	CASSLVGTSDEQFF	TGTGCCAGCAGCTTAGTGGGGACTAGCGATGAGCAGTTCTTC
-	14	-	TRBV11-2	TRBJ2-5	CASSLGANQETQYF	TGTGCCAGCAGCTTAGGAGCAAACCAAGAGACCCAGTACTTC
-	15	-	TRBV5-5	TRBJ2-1	CASSLAPYSYNEQFF	TGTGCCAGCAGCTTGGCCCCCTACTCCTACAATGAGCAGTTCTTC
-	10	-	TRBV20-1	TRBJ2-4	CSAAQNIQYF	TGCAGTGCTGCTCAAAACATTCAGTACTTC
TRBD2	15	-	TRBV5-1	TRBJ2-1	CASQRVAGGPNEQFF	TGCGCCAGCCAGAGAGTAGCGGGAGGGCCTAATGAGCAGTTCTTC
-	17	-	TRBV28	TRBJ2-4	CASSGRQETAEFLIQYF	TGTGCCAGCAGTGGGCGACAGGAGACGGCTGAATTCTTAATTCAGTACTTC
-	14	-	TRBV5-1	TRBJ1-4	CASSLGVSNEKLFF	TGCGCCAGCAGCTTGGGGGTCTCTAATGAAAAACTGTTTTTT
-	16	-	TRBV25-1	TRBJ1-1	CASSEEKDLLNTEAFF	TGTGCCAGCAGTGAAGAGAAGGACCTCTTGAACACTGAAGCTTTCTTT
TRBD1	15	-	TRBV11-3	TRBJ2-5	CASSLEARGHETQYF	TGTGCCAGCAGCTTAGAGGCCAGGGGGCACGAGACCCAGTACTTC
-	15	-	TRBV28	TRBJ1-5	CASSPTGLGNQPQHF	TGTGCCAGCAGCCCCACAGGGTTGGGCAATCAGCCCCAGCATTTT
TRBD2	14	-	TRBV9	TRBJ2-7	CASSAGGTGKEQYF	TGTGCCAGCAGCGCCGGGGGGACCGGAAAAGAGCAGTACTTC
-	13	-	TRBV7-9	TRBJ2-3	CASSFLLGDTQYF	TGTGCCAGCAGCTTCCTGTTGGGGGATACGCAGTATTTT
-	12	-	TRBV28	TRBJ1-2	CASGVNRDGYTF	TGTGCCAGCGGAGTGAACAGGGATGGCTACACCTTC
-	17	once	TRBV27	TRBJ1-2	CASSFRRHGGAVGGYTF	TGTGCCAGCAGTTTTAGACGACATGGGGGTGCAGTGGGTGGCTACACCTTC
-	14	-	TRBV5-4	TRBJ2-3	CASSSPQGEDTQYF	TGTGCCAGCAGCTCGCCGCAAGGGGAAGATACGCAGTATTTT
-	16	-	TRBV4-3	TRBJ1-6	CASSQEIGLSVSPLHF	TGCGCCAGCAGCCAAGAAATCGGTTTGTCGGTTTCACCCCTCCACTTT
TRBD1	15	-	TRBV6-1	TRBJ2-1	CASSLNRGGYNEQFF	TGTGCCAGCAGTCTAAACAGGGGTGGATACAATGAGCAGTTCTTC
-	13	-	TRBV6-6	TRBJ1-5	CASTDLGDQPQHF	TGTGCCAGCACGGATCTTGGGGATCAGCCCCAGCATTTT